Presented here are 21 T cell receptor beta chains from one specimen sequenced in a study of T cells in Graves' hyperthyroidism and ophthalmopathy. Researchers took RNA transcripts and amplified the TCR beta CDR3 regions from them. The TCR CDR3 first-round RT-PCR relied on the HTBI primer set. MiXCR was run by TCRdb on the multiplex PCR reads, yielding one entry per CDR3 protein. The data contain about 560,000 distinct CDR3 sequences, 16% of them singletons. Sequences were obtained from blood. The receptors were gathered from a woman aged 18-29 years with Graves' hyperthyroidism.

This clonotype was recorded at least ten times. The chain has TRBV20-1 and TRBJ2-1, with TRBD2 identical over 9 bases. CDR1 DFQATT and CDR2 SNEGSKA come from the germline V gene (reference sequence). J gave up 5 bases and V 1 base, and 6 bases lay outside the gene matches. This CDR3 is built from 15 residues. CDR3 sequence: CSARVGGGANNEQFF. The CDR3 DNA follows: TGCAGTGCTAGAGTTGGCGGGGGGGCCAACAATGAGCAGTTCTTC.

This clonotype was counted between two and nine times. The V gene is TRBV20-1, the J gene TRBJ2-7, with D unclear. In germline, CDR1 is DFQATT, CDR2 SNEGSKA (reference sequence). The CDR3 spans 15 residues. Trimming cost V 0 bases and J 3 bases, with 15 bases left between them. The CDR3 nucleotides read TGCAGTGCTAGAGATGAACTACAGTCAAACTACGAGCAGTACTTC. Encoded protein: CSARDELQSNYEQYF.

In this sample, this clonotype turned up once. Its ends do not fully match the called genes, so a read error is possible. The chain has TRBV10-3 and TRBJ1-2; 8 nucleotides match TRBD1. The V gene's germline CDR1 is ENHRY and CDR2 SYGVKD. The CDR3 is made up of 15 amino acids. The CDR3 is CASSTRTGLNYGYTF. The CDR3 region has the DNA TGTGCCAGCAGTACCCGGACAGGGCTCAACTATGGCTACACCTTC.

This chain joins TRBV27 and TRBJ1-5, with D uncertain. CDR1 MNHEY and CDR2 SMNVEV come from the germline V gene (reference sequence). The length of the CDR3 is 14 residues. V was shortened by 2 bases and J by 6 bases, with 11 bases between the two germline ends. Here the CDR3 DNA reads TGTGCCAGCAGTTTAGCAAGGGAGGGTCAGCCCCAGCATTTT. Amino acid sequence: CASSLAREGQPQHF.

The chain uses TRBV6-1 and TRBJ2-1, with D possibly TRBD2 on 6 matching bases. The germline V gene encodes CDR1 MNHNS and CDR2 SASEGT. CDR3 length: 14 amino acids. V shed 7 bases and J shed 6 bases, with 16 bases lying between them. CDR3 DNA: TGTGCCAGCAAATATCTCGGGGAGGCCAATGAGCAGTTCTTC. Translated: CASKYLGEANEQFF.

Concerning this clonotype itself: This may arise from a read error, as a much more abundant clone is one base away. The rearrangement uses TRBV6-1 and TRBJ1-5; 10 bases align to TRBD1. The V gene's germline CDR1 is MNHNS and CDR2 SASEGT. This CDR3 comprises 14 residues. Trimming took 4 bases from V and 7 from J; bases not matched to a gene: 4. The CDR3: CASSGQGAKQPQHF. DNA for the CDR3: TGTGCCAGCAGTGGACAGGGGGCGAAACAGCCCCAGCATTTT.

The chain uses TRBV4-1 and TRBJ2-1; D is uncertain. The V gene's germline CDR1 is MGHRA and CDR2 YSYEKL. V dropped 1 base and J dropped 9 bases, with 7 bases sitting between them. CDR3 length: 12 residues. The DNA for the CDR3 is TGCGCCAGCAGCCAAGTCGTAGCTGAGCAGTTCTTC. Protein product: CASSQVVAEQFF.

V and J are TRBV20-1 and TRBJ2-3, with a possible D match to TRBD2 (5 bases). The ends were cut back, 5 bases at V and 6 bases at J, with 15 bases in the middle. CDR1 is DFQATT and CDR2 is SNEGSKA in the germline V gene (reference sequence). The CDR3 length is 13 residues. As DNA, the CDR3 is TGCAGTGCTGAGGCCGTGGAGGCGGATACGCAGTATTTT. This encodes CSAEAVEADTQYF.

The rearrangement joins TRBV6-2 or TRBV6-3 to TRBJ2-3, with D perhaps matching TRBD2 (5 bases). Germline lookup yields CDR1 MNHEY and CDR2 SVGEGT. V dropped 0 bases and J dropped 3 bases, with 13 bases sitting between them. CDR3 length equals 16 residues. DNA for the CDR3: TGTGCCAGCAGTTACTCTGCCGCGGGTACAACAGATACGCAGTATTTT. Its protein product is CASSYSAAGTTDTQYF.

A few counts support this clonotype. V gene TRBV12-3 or TRBV12-4 combines with J gene TRBJ1-6; 11 bases agree with TRBD1. Trimming cost V 3 bases and J 7 bases; bases outside gene matches: 5. The CDR3 contains 16 residues. CDR3 amino acids: CASSLGGQGGNSPLHF. In DNA, the CDR3 is TGTGCCAGCAGTTTGGGGGGACAGGGGGGGAATTCACCCCTCCACTTT.

This clonotype was picked up a small number of times. CDR3 amino acids: CSALPLAGGPSTDTQYF. The CDR3 bases are TGCAGTGCCCTTCCACTAGCGGGGGGCCCTAGCACAGATACGCAGTATTTT. The chain has TRBV20-1 and TRBJ2-3; 12 bases align to TRBD2. Germline V gene lookup returns CDR1 DFQATT and CDR2 SNEGSKA (reference sequence). The V and J ends lost 6 bases and 0 bases, in that order; junction bases with no gene match: 10. This CDR3 has 17 amino acids.

This chain joins TRBV10-2 and TRBJ2-2, with D possibly TRBD1 on 5 matching bases. Germline V CDR1 and CDR2: WSHSY, SAAADI. This CDR3 has 13 amino acids. Trimming pared 3 bases from V and 4 bases from J, leaving 6 bases between. This chain's CDR3 is CASSDRVTGELFF. The CDR3 DNA sequence: TGCGCCAGCAGTGACAGGGTCACCGGGGAGCTGTTTTTT.

This clonotype was found many times. The chain uses TRBV28 and TRBJ2-2; D may be TRBD1 (5 bases). CDR1 is MDHEN, CDR2 SYDVKM, per germline. The CDR3 length is 15 residues. V was shortened by 5 bases and J by 3 bases, with 13 bases between the two germline ends. DNA for the CDR3: TGTGCCAGCAGTACAGGCCAGGTAGACACCGGGGAGCTGTTTTTT. Translation: CASSTGQVDTGELFF.

In regard to this clonotype: A much larger clone lies a single base off, so this may be a read error. V is TRBV18 and J is TRBJ2-7, with TRBD1 matching 9 bases. Looked up from germline, CDR1 is KGHSH and CDR2 is LQKENI. The CDR3 is 14 amino acids. Trimming took 4 bases from V and 5 from J; bases not matched to a gene: 6. The CDR3 DNA reads as TGTGCCAGCTCACACGGGACAGGGTCCAACGAGCAGTACTTC. It is translated as CASSHGTGSNEQYF. The variable domain in full, completed from reference TRBV18 and TRBJ2-7, reads NAGVMQNPRHLVRRRGQEARLRCSPMKGHSHVYWYRQLPEEGLKFMVYLQKENIIDESGMPKERFSAEFPKEGPSILRIQQVVRGDSAAYFCASSHGTGSNEQYFGPGTRLTVT.

This clonotype was seen at least ten times. The gene calls are TRBV11-3 and TRBJ1-1; 8 nucleotides agree with TRBD1. CDR1 SGHNT and CDR2 YENEEA come from the germline V gene. With 3 bases clipped from V and 6 bases from J, the junction kept 6 bases outside the gene matches. This CDR3 has 14 residues. The CDR3 reads CASSLETGDAEAFF. CDR3 sequence (DNA): TGTGCCAGCAGCTTGGAGACAGGGGATGCTGAAGCTTTCTTT.

This clonotype was found many times. This chain uses TRBV2 with TRBJ2-7; 9 bases are shared with TRBD2. This CDR3 comprises 15 residues. V lost 7 bases and J lost 5; bases outside the gene matches: 12. Germline lookup yields CDR1 SNHLY and CDR2 FYNNEI. CDR3 sequence reads: CASTVGSGRIHEQYF. Written as DNA, the CDR3 is TGTGCCAGCACTGTGGGTAGCGGGAGAATACACGAGCAGTACTTC.

V and J are TRBV28 and TRBJ2-1; a weak D match, TRBD2 (6 bases). The CDR3 spans 18 residues. Trimming took 5 bases from V and 2 from J, leaving 22 bases between them. Germline lookup yields CDR1 MDHEN and CDR2 SYDVKM. The CDR3 DNA follows: TGTGCCAGCAGTGGGGTACCCGGGACTCGCGGGACCTACAATGAGCAGTTCTTC. It is translated as CASSGVPGTRGTYNEQFF.

This chain uses TRBV18 with TRBJ1-2; D is uncertain. V lost 1 base, J lost 4 bases, and 13 bases lay in between. The CDR3 has 15 amino acids. Germline V gene data show CDR1 as KGHSH and CDR2 as LQKENI. Here the CDR3 reads CASSPLSRQVYGYTF. The CDR3 DNA reads as TGTGCCAGCTCACCACTCTCGCGGCAGGTCTATGGCTACACCTTC.

In this sample, this clonotype turned up many times. The V and J genes are TRBV7-9 and TRBJ1-1; 7 positions agree with TRBD1. The CDR3 contains 18 residues. CDR1 SEHNR and CDR2 FQNEAQ come from the germline V gene (reference sequence). J lost 0 bases, V lost 4 bases, and 14 bases had no gene match. The CDR3 DNA follows: TGTGCCAGCAGCTCCCCGATGGGCAGGGGGACCATGAACACTGAAGCTTTCTTT. It codes for CASSSPMGRGTMNTEAFF.

In this sample, this clonotype turned up a few times. The chain is built from TRBV11-2 and TRBJ2-1; 16 bases agree with TRBD2. Losses at the gene ends were 8 bases for V and 7 bases for J; bases not matched to a gene: 11. Looked up from germline, CDR1 is SGHAT and CDR2 is FQNNGV. CDR3 length: 17 residues. CDR3 residues: CASPSGTSGGAYNEQFF. The CDR3 DNA is TGTGCCAGCCCTTCAGGGACTAGCGGGGGGGCGTATAATGAGCAGTTCTTC.

V gene TRBV19 combines with J gene TRBJ1-1; D might be TRBD1 (5 bases). Deletions cut 6 bases from V and 4 bases from J, with 15 bases between. Germline CDR1 and CDR2: LNHDA and SQIVND (reference sequence). This CDR3 comprises 14 residues. CDR3 sequence: CASRRAGTGTEAFF. For the CDR3, the DNA is TGTGCCAGTAGAAGGGCAGGGACGGGCACTGAAGCTTTCTTT.